The 24 T cell receptor beta chains below all came from one sample that was sequenced in a study of CD8+CD57+ T cells in acquired aplastic anemia. For CDR3 and TCR beta VDJ profiling, genomic DNA was the template used. TCRdb reprocessed the reads via MiXCR and lists one record per CDR3 protein. The data hold some 130,000 distinct CDR3 sequences, with 48% observed a single time. Sequencing used sorted CD4+, CD8+, or CD8+CD57+ T cells (not recorded which) from PBMCs. These receptors all stem from a human donor in good health, serving as a control.

The chain employs TRBV4-3 and TRBJ2-5; TRBD2 might be the D (7 bases). With 0 bases removed from V and 5 bases from J, the gap between germline ends came to 13 bases. Germline lookup yields CDR1 LGHNA and CDR2 YSLEER. The CDR3 loop spans 15 amino acids. The DNA for the CDR3 is TGCGCCAGCAGCCAAGATAGGGGGGGGGATGAGACCCAGTACTTC. It specifies CASSQDRGGDETQYF.

This rearrangement joins TRBV20-1 to TRBJ2-3, with D uncertain. CDR1 is DFQATT and CDR2 is SNEGSKA in the germline V gene (reference sequence). Trimming removed 3 bases from V and 2 bases from J, with 9 bases in between. CDR3 length: 13 amino acids. In nucleotides, the CDR3 is TGCAGTGCTAGGCGGACCGTCACAGATACGCAGTATTTT. Encoded protein: CSARRTVTDTQYF.

The chain joins TRBV7-8 to TRBJ2-7, with D perhaps being TRBD1 or TRBD2 (5 bases each). CDR3 length: 16 amino acids. Germline values: CDR1 SGHVS, CDR2 FQNEAQ. V lost 5 bases and J lost 2, with 19 bases in between. In nucleotides, the CDR3 is TGTGCCAGCAGCCCGGGACGGGCGGGTACAACCTACGAGCAGTACTTC. This encodes CASSPGRAGTTYEQYF.

The chain links TRBV29-1 to TRBJ2-5; 11 bases are shared with TRBD1. After removal of 7 bases from V and 4 bases from J, the junction contained 11 bases not matched to a gene. The length of the CDR3 is 15 residues. The germline CDR1 and CDR2 sequences are SQVTM and ANQGSEA. The CDR3, as DNA: TGCAGCGGGGACGGGGGGACAGGGGGACGAGAGACCCAGTACTTC. Translation gives CSGDGGTGGRETQYF.

The chain uses TRBV25-1 and TRBJ2-5; D not resolved. This CDR3 spans 14 amino acids. With 1 base removed from V and 2 bases from J, the gap between germline ends came to 8 bases. From germline, CDR1 is MGHDK and CDR2 SYGVNS. The CDR3 is CASSELTPQETQYF. The CDR3 DNA sequence: TGTGCCAGCAGTGAATTAACACCACAAGAGACCCAGTACTTC.

The J gene is TRBJ2-7, the V gene TRBV6-4; TRBD1 matches 10 bases. The trim removed 4 bases at V and 6 bases at J, leaving 9 bases unmatched. From germline, CDR1 is MRHNA and CDR2 SNTAGT. The length of the CDR3 is 15 residues. This CDR3 is CASSVPGQGRGEQYF. For the CDR3, the DNA is TGTGCCAGCAGTGTCCCGGGACAGGGGCGAGGCGAGCAGTACTTC.

This chain uses TRBV5-1 with TRBJ2-5; TRBD1 agrees at 12 bases. The CDR3 is made up of 16 amino acids. The V segment lost 0 bases and the J segment 5 bases; nucleotides outside the gene matches: 5. Germline lookup yields CDR1 SGHRS and CDR2 YFSETQ. The CDR3 is CASSLAGTGGRETQYF. The CDR3 bases are TGCGCCAGCAGCTTGGCCGGGACAGGGGGCCGGGAGACCCAGTACTTC.

There are a few counts of this clonotype. V is TRBV2 and J is TRBJ1-1; tentative D call: TRBD1 (6 bases). The CDR3 is 12 amino acids. V lost 3 bases and J 7 bases, leaving 9 bases between the germline ends. Germline V gene data show CDR1 as SNHLY and CDR2 as FYNNEI. For the CDR3, the DNA is TGTGCCAGCAGTGACAGGGGCCATGAAGCTTTCTTT. This codes for CASSDRGHEAFF.

This rearrangement joins TRBV15 to TRBJ2-1; 9 nucleotides agree with TRBD1. Germline-derived CDR1 and CDR2 are LNHNV and YYDKDF (reference sequence). CDR3 size: 16 residues. V trimming: 0 bases; J trimming: 4 bases; junction bases outside the gene matches: 4. As DNA, the CDR3 is TGTGCCACCAGCAGAGAAGGGACAGGGTTATACAATGAGCAGTTCTTC. Protein product: CATSREGTGLYNEQFF. Using reference TRBV15 and TRBJ2-1 for the parts outside the CDR3, the full variable domain is DAMVIQNPRYQVTQFGKPVTLSCSQTLNHNVMYWYQQKSSQAPKLLFHYYDKDFNNEADTPDNFQSRRPNTSFCFLDIRSPGLGDTAMYLCATSREGTGLYNEQFFGPGTRLTVL.

The rearrangement joins TRBV7-2 to TRBJ2-7; D tentatively fits TRBD1 or TRBD2 (7 bases each). The CDR3 extends over 15 amino acids. Germline CDR1 is SGHTA and CDR2 is FQGNSA. The V end lost 5 bases, the J end lost 7 bases, and 21 bases lay between the germline ends. CDR3 residues: CASSPGGARLGEQYF. In nucleotides, the CDR3 is TGTGCCAGCAGCCCAGGGGGGGCGCGCCTAGGGGAGCAGTACTTC. Full variable domain (missing parts from reference TRBV7-2 and TRBJ2-7): GAGVSQSPSNKVTEKGKDVELRCDPISGHTALYWYRQSLGQGLEFLIYFQGNSAPDKSGLPSDRFSAERTGGSVSTLTIQRTQQEDSAVYLCASSPGGARLGEQYFGPGTRLTVT.

In its sample, this clonotype was seen a few times. J is TRBJ2-5 and V is TRBV25-1, with D perhaps matching TRBD2 (5 bases). Germline V lookup: CDR1 MGHDK, CDR2 SYGVNS. Deletions cut 6 bases from V and 7 bases from J, with 15 bases between. The CDR3 has 13 residues. Here the CDR3 DNA reads TGTGCCAGCAGGTCAAGCGGTCTTTTGACCCAGTACTTC. It yields the protein CASRSSGLLTQYF.

The table lists this clonotype with many counts. V usage is TRBV11-2 and J usage is TRBJ2-5; 11 bases fit TRBD2. J lost 4 bases, V lost 4 bases, and 17 bases had no gene match. The CDR3 extends over 19 amino acids. CDR1 is SGHAT and CDR2 is FQNNGV in the germline V gene. CDR3 bases: TGTGCCAGCAGCTCCCCTCTCCACGTAGCGGGGGGGCCGGGAGAGACCCAGTACTTC. Translating it yields CASSSPLHVAGGPGETQYF.

The CDR3 DNA sequence: TGTGCCAGCAGCCATAGGACTAGCGGAAATACCTACGAGCAGTACTTC. Its protein is CASSHRTSGNTYEQYF. This chain joins TRBV25-1 and TRBJ2-7; 10 bases are shared with TRBD2. V shed 6 bases and J 2 bases; nucleotides not matched to a gene: 10. Germline-derived CDR1 and CDR2 are MGHDK and SYGVNS. The CDR3 has 16 amino acids.

In its sample, this clonotype was seen many times. One end of the junction varies from germline; a read error may be responsible. J is TRBJ2-3 and V is TRBV6-1; 8 nucleotides align to TRBD1. The CDR3 has 13 amino acids. From germline, CDR1 is MNHNS and CDR2 SASEGT. The CDR3 DNA is TGTGCCAGCACGGCGGAGGGGACAGGTACGCAGTATTTT. Protein product: CASTAEGTGTQYF.

The V and J genes are TRBV24-1 and TRBJ2-1; D is ambiguous. The CDR3 runs to 11 residues. Germline V gives CDR1 KGHDR, CDR2 SFDVKD. V was cut by 12 bases and J by 5 bases, with 10 bases left in between. The CDR3 reads CAPLRDNEQFF. The CDR3 nucleotides are TGTGCCCCCCTAAGGGACAATGAGCAGTTCTTC.

This clonotype was observed at least ten times. This rearrangement joins TRBV12-3 or TRBV12-4 to TRBJ2-7; perhaps TRBD2 as D (5 bases). The CDR3 extends over 14 amino acids. V lost 6 bases and J lost 4, with 16 bases in between. The CDR3 is CASSRGPDRYEQYF. CDR3 nucleotides: TGTGCCAGCAGCCGAGGGCCCGACCGGTACGAGCAGTACTTC.

The rearrangement joins TRBV19 to TRBJ2-1; TRBD2 matches 8 bases. Germline trimming cut 11 bases from V and 13 bases from J; bases unmatched to any gene: 7. This CDR3 has 10 amino acids. CDR1 and CDR2 from the germline V gene are LNHDA and SQIVND (reference sequence). Here the CDR3 reads CASGGGRQFF. CDR3 in DNA: TGTGCCTCCGGGGGGGGGCGACAGTTCTTC.

This clonotype was seen only a few times. J is TRBJ2-3 and V is TRBV11-1, with TRBD1 matching over 10 bases. V was pared by 4 bases and J by 2 bases, with 3 bases of the junction left unmatched. This CDR3 contains 15 residues. Germline loops: CDR1 SGHAT, CDR2 FQDESV (reference sequence). In DNA, the CDR3 is TGTGCCAGCAGCTCGACAGGGGGCTACACAGATACGCAGTATTTT. It yields the protein CASSSTGGYTDTQYF.

The table lists this clonotype with many counts. The germline gene is not matched at one end of the junction; a read error may be the cause. The J gene is TRBJ1-1, the V gene TRBV20-1; 7 bases line up with TRBD1. CDR3 length: 16 residues. CDR1 DFQATT and CDR2 SNEGSKA come from the germline V gene (reference sequence). As DNA, the CDR3 is TGCAGTGCCAGAGGGGGCTCGAGTTATAGAAGGACTGAAGCTTTCTTT. Translated: CSARGGSSYRRTEAFF.

This clonotype has more than one count but fewer than ten. A read error may be the cause here, since a much bigger clone is one base away. V is TRBV4-3 and J is TRBJ2-3; no clear D. The CDR3 is 17 amino acids. Per the germline V gene, CDR1 is LGHNA and CDR2 is YSLEER. The CDR3 coding sequence is TGCACCAGCAGCCAAGGGTTAGCACCTTTCGGGACAGATACGCAGTATTTT. Its protein is CTSSQGLAPFGTDTQYF.

This chain connects TRBV2 to TRBJ1-2, with D possibly being TRBD1 (5 bases). The CDR3 length is 13 residues. Trimming removed 3 bases from V and 3 bases from J, with 8 bases in between. Germline V lookup: CDR1 SNHLY, CDR2 FYNNEI. CDR3 sequence (DNA): TGTGCCAGCAGTGACGGGACTTACTATGGCTACACCTTC. Its translation: CASSDGTYYGYTF.

This clonotype has more than one count but fewer than ten. This sequence joins TRBV15 and TRBJ1-1; D perhaps matches TRBD1 (6 bases). Germline values: CDR1 LNHNV, CDR2 YYDKDF (reference sequence). Trimming took 4 bases from V and 6 from J, leaving 15 bases between them. This CDR3 is built from 14 residues. CDR3 in DNA: TGTGCCACCAGCATCCGCCGGGACACACCTGAAGCTTTCTTT. It specifies CATSIRRDTPEAFF.

V usage is TRBV20-1 and J usage is TRBJ1-5; D possibly corresponds to TRBD1 (5 bases). This CDR3 spans 15 amino acids. Germline V gene data show CDR1 as DFQATT and CDR2 as SNEGSKA (reference sequence). With 2 bases removed from V and 6 bases from J, the gap between germline ends came to 17 bases. CDR3 sequence (DNA): TGCAGTGCTAGATCTTCCGGGGACGAAGCTCAGCCCCAGCATTTT. It codes for CSARSSGDEAQPQHF.

The sample holds many counts of this clonotype. This chain joins TRBV7-9 and TRBJ1-1; D is unclear. Germline CDR1 is SEHNR and CDR2 is FQNEAQ (reference sequence). V lost 7 bases and J lost 0, with 15 bases in between. The CDR3 spans 15 residues. In nucleotides, the CDR3 is TGTGCCAGCACCGTAAATCCTCATCTGAACACTGAAGCTTTCTTT. The encoded protein is CASTVNPHLNTEAFF. Based on the CDR3 plus reference TRBV7-9 and TRBJ1-1, the full variable domain is DTGVSQNPRHKITKRGQNVTFRCDPISEHNRLYWYRQTLGQGPEFLTYFQNEAQLEKSRLLSDRFSAERPKGSFSTLEIQRTEQGDSAMYLCASTVNPHLNTEAFFGQGTRLTVV.